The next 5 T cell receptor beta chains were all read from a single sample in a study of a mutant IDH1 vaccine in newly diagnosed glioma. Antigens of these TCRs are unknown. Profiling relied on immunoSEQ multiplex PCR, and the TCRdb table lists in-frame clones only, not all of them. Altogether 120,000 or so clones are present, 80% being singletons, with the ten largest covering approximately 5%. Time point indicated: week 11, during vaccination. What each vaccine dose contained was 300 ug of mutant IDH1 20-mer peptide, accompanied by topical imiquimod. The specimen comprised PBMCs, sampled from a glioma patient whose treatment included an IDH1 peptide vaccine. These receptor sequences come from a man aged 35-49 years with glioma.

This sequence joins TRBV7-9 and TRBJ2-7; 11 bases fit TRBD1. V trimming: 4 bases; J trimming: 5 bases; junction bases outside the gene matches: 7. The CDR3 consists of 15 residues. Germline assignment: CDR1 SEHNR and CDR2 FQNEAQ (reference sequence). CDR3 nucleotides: TGTGCCAGCAGCTACGGACAGGGGGCGAGGAACGAGCAGTACTTC. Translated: CASSYGQGARNEQYF.

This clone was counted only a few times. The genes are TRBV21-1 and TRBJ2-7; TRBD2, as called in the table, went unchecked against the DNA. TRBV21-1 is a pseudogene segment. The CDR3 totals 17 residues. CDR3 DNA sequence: TGTGCCAGCAGCAAACCGCCACTGGCGGGGAGGGAAGGCGAGCAGTACTTC. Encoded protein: CASSKPPLAGREGEQYF.

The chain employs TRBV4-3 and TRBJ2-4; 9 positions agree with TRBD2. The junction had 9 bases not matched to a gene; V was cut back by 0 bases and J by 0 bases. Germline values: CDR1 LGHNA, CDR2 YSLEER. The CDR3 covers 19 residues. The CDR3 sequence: CASSQDGVAGEIAKNIQYF. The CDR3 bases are TGCGCCAGCAGCCAAGACGGGGTAGCGGGGGAGATAGCCAAAAACATTCAGTACTTC.

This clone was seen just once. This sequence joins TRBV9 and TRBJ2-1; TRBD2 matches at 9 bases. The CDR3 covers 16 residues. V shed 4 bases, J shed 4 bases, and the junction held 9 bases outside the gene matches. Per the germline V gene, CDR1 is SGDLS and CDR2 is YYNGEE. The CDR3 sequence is CASSSYVAGEYNEQFF. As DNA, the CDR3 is TGTGCCAGCAGCTCTTACGTAGCGGGGGAGTACAATGAGCAGTTCTTC.

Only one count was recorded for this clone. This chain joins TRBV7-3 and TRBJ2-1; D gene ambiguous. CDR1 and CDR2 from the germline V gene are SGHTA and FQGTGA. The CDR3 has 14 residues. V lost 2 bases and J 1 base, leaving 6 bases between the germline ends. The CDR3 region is CASSLDSSYNEQFF. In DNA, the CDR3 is TGTGCCAGCAGCTTAGACTCGTCCTACAATGAGCAGTTCTTC.